These 17 T cell receptor beta chains were all obtained from the same sample, sequenced in a study of shared clonotypes between healthy human individuals. Profiled with immunoSEQ multiplex PCR; TCRdb holds only in-frame clones, not every one. The sample has a few million clones, more than 90% seen once; the top ten hold 0.11% to 0.15%. The sequenced material came from naive CD4+ T cells sorted from blood. Subset reported: CD45RA+ positively selected. The origin of the receptors is a man between 18 and 29 years old in good health.

In its sample, this clone was seen once. The rearrangement links TRBV5-1 to TRBJ2-3; 10 positions agree with TRBD2. The CDR3 has 15 residues. Germline-derived CDR1 and CDR2 are SGHRS and YFSETQ. J was trimmed by 0 bases and V by 6 bases; bases with no gene match: 4. This CDR3 reads CASTLAGGSTDTQYF. DNA for the CDR3: TGCGCCAGCACCTTAGCGGGAGGTAGCACAGATACGCAGTATTTT.

A single count supports this clone. The CDR3 reads CASSERLAGAEQYF. CDR3 DNA sequence: TGTGCCAGCAGCGAGAGACTAGCGGGGGCCGAGCAGTACTTC. The chain couples TRBV9 to TRBJ2-7; 12 positions agree with TRBD2. Germline lookup yields CDR1 SGDLS and CDR2 YYNGEE. The J segment lost 6 bases and the V segment lost 3 bases, leaving 4 bases of the junction unmatched. The CDR3 is made up of 14 amino acids.

The chain has TRBV10-3 and TRBJ2-3; D gene ambiguous. The CDR3 extends over 14 amino acids. V lost 8 bases and J 0 bases, leaving 12 bases between the germline ends. Germline V gives CDR1 ENHRY, CDR2 SYGVKD. The CDR3, as DNA: TGTGCCATCTCTGTCTTAGCTAGCACAGATACGCAGTATTTT. It codes for CAISVLASTDTQYF.

This chain links TRBV11-2 with TRBJ1-2, with D hard to call. Trimming removed 5 bases at V and 8 bases at J, with 12 bases between. Looked up from germline, CDR1 is SGHAT and CDR2 is FQNNGV. The CDR3 extends over 12 amino acids. This chain's CDR3 is CASSALTGGYTF. In nucleotides, the CDR3 is TGTGCCAGCAGCGCACTCACGGGGGGCTACACCTTC.

The chain couples TRBV4-1 to TRBJ1-2, with 8 bases aligning to TRBD1. Germline CDR1 MGHRA, CDR2 YSYEKL. This CDR3 contains 19 residues. V was pared by 3 bases and J by 4 bases, with 19 bases of the junction left unmatched. The CDR3 DNA sequence: TGCGCCAGCAGCCAGCCCCCGGACAGGGCAAATACCGATTCCTATGGCTACACCTTC. Translation: CASSQPPDRANTDSYGYTF.

The gene calls are TRBV5-1 and TRBJ2-1, with 9 bases lining up with TRBD2. Trimming at V came to 1 base and at J to 2 bases, leaving 4 bases not matched to a gene. This CDR3 has 16 residues. CDR1 and CDR2 from the germline V gene are SGHRS and YFSETQ. The CDR3 loop is CASSLTAGGPYNEQFF. The DNA of the CDR3 is TGCGCCAGCAGCTTGACGGCGGGAGGGCCCTACAATGAGCAGTTCTTC. Full variable domain (rest looked up from reference TRBV5-1 and TRBJ2-1): KAGVTQTPRYLIKTRGQQVTLSCSPISGHRSVSWYQQTPGQGLQFLFEYFSETQRNKGNFPGRFSGRQFSNSRSEMNVSTLELGDSALYLCASSLTAGGPYNEQFFGPGTRLTVL.

This chain uses TRBV4-1 with TRBJ1-1, with unresolved D. CDR3 length equals 14 residues. V was cut by 2 bases and J by 1 base, with 8 bases left in between. Germline V gene lookup returns CDR1 MGHRA and CDR2 YSYEKL. CDR3 sequence: CASSQPRPNTEAFF. The CDR3 coding sequence is TGCGCCAGCAGCCAACCTCGGCCGAACACTGAAGCTTTCTTT.

Here the CDR3 reads CAISESAYQPQHF. The CDR3 nucleotides read TGTGCCATCAGTGAGTCTGCGTATCAGCCCCAGCATTTT. The J gene is TRBJ1-5, the V gene TRBV10-3; D uncertain. Germline CDR1 ENHRY, CDR2 SYGVKD. The CDR3 length is 13 residues. V dropped 0 bases and J dropped 5 bases, with 5 bases sitting between them.

A note on this clone: Other nucleotide sequences in the sample specify the same CDR3. V and J are TRBV2 and TRBJ1-3, with D unresolved. The length of the CDR3 is 12 residues. V was clipped by 4 bases and J by 0 bases, with 1 base between them. Germline V gene lookup returns CDR1 SNHLY and CDR2 FYNNEI. The CDR3 region has the DNA TGTGCCAGCAGTGTCTCTGGAAACACCATATATTTT. It is translated as CASSVSGNTIYF.

On this clone itself: This same CDR3 is encoded by further DNA sequences in the sample. The rearrangement uses TRBV7-2 and TRBJ2-2, with 9 bases lining up with TRBD1. The germline gives CDR1 SGHTA, CDR2 FQGNSA. Trimming took 0 bases from V and 7 from J; bases not matched to a gene: 3. There are 15 residues in the CDR3. CDR3 region: CASSLAQGAIGELFF. CDR3 in DNA: TGTGCCAGCAGCTTAGCACAGGGGGCCATCGGGGAGCTGTTTTTT. The entire variable domain, with the rest obtained from reference TRBV7-2 and TRBJ2-2, is as follows: GAGVSQSPSNKVTEKGKDVELRCDPISGHTALYWYRQSLGQGLEFLIYFQGNSAPDKSGLPSDRFSAERTGGSVSTLTIQRTQQEDSAVYLCASSLAQGAIGELFFGEGSRLTVL.

The chain couples TRBV7-8 to TRBJ2-5, with D possibly being TRBD1 (5 bases). Germline V lookup: CDR1 SGHVS, CDR2 FQNEAQ. V was clipped by 6 bases and J by 2 bases, with 19 bases between them. The length of the CDR3 is 16 residues. Here the CDR3 reads CASSLPSWGPQETQYF. The CDR3, as DNA: TGTGCCAGCAGTTTACCCTCTTGGGGCCCACAAGAGACCCAGTACTTC.

This clone has just one count. V and J are TRBV27 and TRBJ1-2; no clear D gene. The CDR3 is 13 amino acids. Trimming shortened V by 2 bases and J by 8 bases, and 12 bases separated the two germline ends. The V gene's germline CDR1 is MNHEY and CDR2 SMNVEV (reference sequence). The CDR3 spells CASSLNGNGGYTF. The CDR3 region has the DNA TGTGCCAGCAGTTTAAACGGCAACGGAGGCTACACCTTC.

The V call is TRBV2, the J call TRBJ2-2; D tentatively fits TRBD1 or TRBD2 (6 bases each). Germline loops: CDR1 SNHLY, CDR2 FYNNEI. The CDR3 has 15 amino acids. V lost 4 bases and J 6 bases, leaving 15 bases between the germline ends. The CDR3 loop reads CASSATGAVPGELFF. The CDR3 region has the DNA TGTGCCAGCAGTGCGACGGGGGCTGTCCCCGGGGAGCTGTTTTTT.

This chain joins TRBV6-6 and TRBJ1-4; 12 bases are a match to TRBD1. Germline lookup yields CDR1 MNHNY and CDR2 SVGAGI (reference sequence). This CDR3 contains 15 residues. Germline trimming cut 5 bases from V and 7 bases from J; bases unmatched to any gene: 5. The CDR3 loop reads CASSRPGQGAEKLFF. The CDR3 DNA follows: TGTGCCAGCAGTCGCCCGGGACAGGGGGCTGAAAAACTGTTTTTT.

This chain joins TRBV10-2 and TRBJ2-1; 13 positions match TRBD2. Trimming at V came to 2 bases and at J to 6 bases, leaving 7 bases not matched to a gene. The CDR3 has 17 amino acids. Germline lookup yields CDR1 WSHSY and CDR2 SAAADI. The CDR3 sequence is CASSETRLAGGVNEQFF. The CDR3 coding sequence is TGCGCCAGCAGTGAGACCAGACTAGCGGGAGGTGTCAATGAGCAGTTCTTC.

The V gene is TRBV10-3, the J gene TRBJ2-5; TRBD2 is a possible D gene (6 bases). V dropped 6 bases and J dropped 4 bases, with 15 bases sitting between them. This CDR3 has 14 residues. CDR1 is ENHRY and CDR2 is SYGVKD in the germline V gene. For the CDR3, the DNA is TGTGCCATCAGCCCCGGCGGCGGGGTAGAGACCCAGTACTTC. Translating gives CAISPGGGVETQYF.

This CDR3 reads CAISEMLLATNYGYTF. The CDR3 coding sequence is TGTGCCATCAGTGAGATGCTGCTAGCAACTAACTATGGCTACACCTTC. V is TRBV10-3 and J is TRBJ1-2; D gene uncertain. This CDR3 spans 16 amino acids. Germline CDR1 is ENHRY and CDR2 is SYGVKD. V lost 2 bases and J 0 bases, leaving 13 bases between the germline ends.